The 19 T cell receptor beta chains below come from one sample, sequenced in a study of molecular identifiers for immune sequencing clone quantification. TCRdb independently ran MiXCR on the PCR reads; one entry per CDR3 protein. The data contain around 480,000 distinct CDR3 sequences, less than 30% of them singletons. The sequenced sample consisted of naive CD8+ T cells from blood, with Jurkat cell RNA spiked in. Noted subset: FACS-sorted CD8+CD4-CCR7+CD45RA+ naive T cells. The receptors come from a human donor in good health. Some libraries in this study had Jurkat cell RNA spiked in.

This clonotype showed up just once. This may stem from a read error, because a much larger clone lies one nucleotide away. The chain uses TRBV2 and TRBJ2-3, with TRBD2 identical over 7 bases. The CDR3 is 15 amino acids. CDR1 is SNHLY, CDR2 FYNNEI, per germline. The CDR3 protein is CAGSDGGYSTDTQYF. The CDR3 bases are TGTGCCGGCAGTGACGGGGGGTACAGCACAGATACGCAGTATTTT.

This clonotype has a handful of counts. V is TRBV11-3 and J is TRBJ2-5; maybe TRBD2 (6 bases). V lost 5 bases, J lost 5 bases, and 18 bases lay in between. The CDR3 totals 15 residues. Germline V gene lookup returns CDR1 SGHNT and CDR2 YENEEA. DNA of the CDR3: TGTGCCAGCAGCCGCCGGGACTCCGCCCCGGAGACCCAGTACTTC. This gives the protein CASSRRDSAPETQYF.

About this clonotype itself: This may stem from a read error, because a much larger clone lies one nucleotide away. Written as DNA, the CDR3 is TGTGCCAGCAGCTTCGTTGTGGGAGACACTGAAGCTTTCTTT. Translated, it gives CASSFVVGDTEAFF. This chain connects TRBV7-8 to TRBJ1-1; the D is unclear. Germline-derived CDR1 and CDR2 are SGHVS and FQNEAQ. Deletions cut 3 bases from V and 3 bases from J, with 11 bases between. The CDR3 has 14 residues.

The V gene is TRBV20-1, the J gene TRBJ2-7, with D tentatively TRBD1 (6 bases). The germline V gene encodes CDR1 DFQATT and CDR2 SNEGSKA (reference sequence). CDR3 length equals 14 residues. The V end lost 0 bases, the J end lost 0 bases, and 9 bases lay between the germline ends. The CDR3 coding sequence is TGCAGTGCTAGAGAAGGACAGTACTCCTACGAGCAGTACTTC. This encodes CSAREGQYSYEQYF.

This clonotype was counted many times. The chain uses TRBV28 and TRBJ2-5; D is unresolved. Germline CDR1 reads MDHEN; CDR2 reads SYDVKM. The CDR3 spans 12 residues. The V end was cut by 5 bases, the J end by 2 bases, with 6 bases between. CDR3 sequence reads: CASSLTQETQYF. Written as DNA, the CDR3 is TGTGCCAGCAGTCTTACACAAGAGACCCAGTACTTC.

This clonotype was counted ten times or more. V usage is TRBV6-5 and J usage is TRBJ2-5; D is uncertain. The CDR3 extends over 14 amino acids. Germline V CDR1 and CDR2: MNHEY, SVGAGI. V lost 1 base and J lost 2, with 8 bases in between. In DNA, the CDR3 is TGTGCCAGCAGTTACTTGACCGGACAAGAGACCCAGTACTTC. This sequence encodes CASSYLTGQETQYF.

This clonotype has ten or more counts. The rearrangement joins TRBV6-1 to TRBJ1-6; D is undetermined. The CDR3 contains 17 residues. V lost 1 base to trimming and J lost 0 bases, with 10 bases between them. From germline, CDR1 is MNHNS and CDR2 SASEGT. CDR3 in DNA: TGTGCCAGCAGTGAAGTGGAAGAATCCTCCTATAATTCACCCCTCCACTTT. The encoded protein is CASSEVEESSYNSPLHF.

This clonotype was recorded a few times. V and J are TRBV30 and TRBJ2-7; D is unclear. Germline V gene lookup returns CDR1 GTSNPN and CDR2 SVGIG (reference sequence). This CDR3 has 17 residues. V dropped 0 bases and J dropped 1 base, with 19 bases sitting between them. The CDR3 DNA sequence: TGTGCCTGGAGTGTATTAATGGCCCCGGGTGGATCCTACGAGCAGTACTTC. Translation gives CAWSVLMAPGGSYEQYF.

This sequence joins TRBV19 and TRBJ1-1; D remains unclear. V lost 6 bases and J lost 4, with 12 bases in between. The CDR3 totals 13 residues. Germline V lookup: CDR1 LNHDA, CDR2 SQIVND (reference sequence). The CDR3 sequence is CASSTPGFTEAFF. Written as DNA, the CDR3 is TGTGCCAGTAGCACCCCAGGATTCACTGAAGCTTTCTTT.

As regards this clonotype: Given a much more abundant clone one base away, this may be a read error. The genes are TRBV7-9 and TRBJ1-4, with a possible D match to TRBD1 (6 bases). The CDR3 covers 16 residues. Germline CDR1 is SEHNR and CDR2 is FQNEAQ (reference sequence). The ends were cut back, 4 bases at V and 3 bases at J, with 15 bases in the middle. The CDR3 DNA reads TGTGCCAGCAGCTCGTGGACGGAGGGGGCTAATGAAAAACTGTTTTTT. This gives the protein CASSSWTEGANEKLFF. The variable domain in full, with the rest retrieved from reference TRBV7-9 and TRBJ1-4, is DTGVSQNPRHKITKRGQNVTFRCDPISEHNRLYWYRQTLGQGPEFLTYFQNEAQLEKSRLLSDRFSAERPKGSFSTLEIQRTEQGDSAMYLCASSSWTEGANEKLFFGSGTQLSVL.

This clonotype occurred a few times. The gene calls are TRBV2 and TRBJ1-1; the D gene is possibly TRBD1 (6 bases). From germline, CDR1 is SNHLY and CDR2 FYNNEI. V lost 8 bases to trimming and J lost 1 base, with 23 bases between them. CDR3 length: 17 amino acids. The CDR3 region is CASAQGRSGHPNTEAFF. The DNA for the CDR3 is TGTGCCAGCGCTCAGGGGAGATCGGGACACCCGAACACTGAAGCTTTCTTT. Full variable domain (outside the CDR3, taken from reference TRBV2 and TRBJ1-1): EPEVTQTPSHQVTQMGQEVILRCVPISNHLYFYWYRQILGQKVEFLVSFYNNEISEKSEIFDDQFSVERPDGSNFTLKIRSTKLEDSAMYFCASAQGRSGHPNTEAFFGQGTRLTVV.

This clonotype was observed a few times. V usage is TRBV12-5 and J usage is TRBJ1-5; D gene ambiguous. The CDR3 totals 12 residues. CDR1 LGHNT and CDR2 FRNRAP come from the germline V gene. V dropped 3 bases and J dropped 1 base, with 1 base sitting between them. CDR3 protein: CASGLSNQPQHF. As DNA, the CDR3 is TGTGCTAGTGGTTTAAGCAATCAGCCCCAGCATTTT.

The chain employs TRBV19 and TRBJ2-2, with D possibly being TRBD1 (6 bases). This CDR3 is built from 15 residues. CDR1 and CDR2 from the germline V gene are LNHDA and SQIVND (reference sequence). Trimming left V 3 bases short and J 1 base short, with 9 bases between. CDR3 region: CASSIQGLNTGELFF. The CDR3 coding sequence is TGTGCCAGTAGTATTCAGGGGCTGAACACCGGGGAGCTGTTTTTT. The whole variable domain, remainder taken from reference TRBV19 and TRBJ2-2, is DGGITQSPKYLFRKEGQNVTLSCEQNLNHDAMYWYRQDPGQGLRLIYYSQIVNDFQKGDIAEGYSVSREKKESFPLTVTSAQKNPTAFYLCASSIQGLNTGELFFGEGSRLTVL.

This clonotype was observed a handful of times. The chain has TRBV4-2 and TRBJ2-3; either TRBD1 or TRBD2 may fit D (5 bases each). CDR3 size: 17 residues. Trimming removed 4 bases at V and 3 bases at J, with 20 bases between. The germline CDR1 and CDR2 sequences are LGHNA and YNFKEQ. The CDR3 loop is CASSLGEGGGWTDTQYF. In DNA form, the CDR3 reads TGTGCCAGCAGCCTAGGGGAAGGAGGAGGTTGGACAGATACGCAGTATTTT.

This clonotype was detected ten times or more. The rearrangement joins TRBV24-1 to TRBJ2-1; D remains unclear. The germline V gene encodes CDR1 KGHDR and CDR2 SFDVKD. Trimming stripped 2 bases from V and 9 bases from J, with 4 bases between. The CDR3 is 11 residues long. CDR3 nucleotides: TGTGCCACCAGTGATTCCGTTGAGCAGTTCTTC. The encoded protein is CATSDSVEQFF.

This clonotype appeared a few times. V and J are TRBV15 and TRBJ2-2, with D possibly matching TRBD1 (6 bases). CDR1 is LNHNV, CDR2 YYDKDF, per germline (reference sequence). V was pared by 4 bases and J by 0 bases, with 9 bases between. The CDR3 is 15 residues long. DNA for the CDR3: TGTGCCACCAGCATGGACAGAGCGAACACCGGGGAGCTGTTTTTT. Its protein is CATSMDRANTGELFF.

V and J are TRBV7-9 and TRBJ2-1, with D perhaps TRBD1 (5 bases). Per the germline V gene, CDR1 is SEHNR and CDR2 is FQNEAQ (reference sequence). V gave up 4 bases and J gave up 1 base, with 11 bases separating them. The CDR3 sequence is 15 residues long. CDR3 protein: CASSSPYRSYNEQFF. CDR3 in DNA: TGTGCCAGCAGCTCTCCCTACAGGTCCTACAATGAGCAGTTCTTC. Full variable domain (rest looked up from reference TRBV7-9 and TRBJ2-1): DTGVSQNPRHKITKRGQNVTFRCDPISEHNRLYWYRQTLGQGPEFLTYFQNEAQLEKSRLLSDRFSAERPKGSFSTLEIQRTEQGDSAMYLCASSSPYRSYNEQFFGPGTRLTVL.

This chain joins TRBV12-3 or TRBV12-4 and TRBJ2-7; 7 bases are a match to TRBD1. The CDR3 covers 15 residues. V was clipped by 4 bases and J by 2 bases; unmatched bases: 8. Written as DNA, the CDR3 is TGTGCCAGCAGTTCCGACAGGGTCCATCCCTACGAGCAGTACTTC. It encodes CASSSDRVHPYEQYF.

The sample holds many counts of this clonotype. The J gene is TRBJ2-3, the V gene TRBV6-2 or TRBV6-3; TRBD1 or TRBD2 may be the D gene (5 bases each). Germline CDR1 MNHEY, CDR2 SVGEGT. This CDR3 contains 15 residues. V lost 0 bases and J 6 bases, leaving 13 bases between the germline ends. As DNA, the CDR3 is TGTGCCAGCAGTTACTCGGGGACCCCGGCGGATACGCAGTATTTT. It is translated as CASSYSGTPADTQYF.